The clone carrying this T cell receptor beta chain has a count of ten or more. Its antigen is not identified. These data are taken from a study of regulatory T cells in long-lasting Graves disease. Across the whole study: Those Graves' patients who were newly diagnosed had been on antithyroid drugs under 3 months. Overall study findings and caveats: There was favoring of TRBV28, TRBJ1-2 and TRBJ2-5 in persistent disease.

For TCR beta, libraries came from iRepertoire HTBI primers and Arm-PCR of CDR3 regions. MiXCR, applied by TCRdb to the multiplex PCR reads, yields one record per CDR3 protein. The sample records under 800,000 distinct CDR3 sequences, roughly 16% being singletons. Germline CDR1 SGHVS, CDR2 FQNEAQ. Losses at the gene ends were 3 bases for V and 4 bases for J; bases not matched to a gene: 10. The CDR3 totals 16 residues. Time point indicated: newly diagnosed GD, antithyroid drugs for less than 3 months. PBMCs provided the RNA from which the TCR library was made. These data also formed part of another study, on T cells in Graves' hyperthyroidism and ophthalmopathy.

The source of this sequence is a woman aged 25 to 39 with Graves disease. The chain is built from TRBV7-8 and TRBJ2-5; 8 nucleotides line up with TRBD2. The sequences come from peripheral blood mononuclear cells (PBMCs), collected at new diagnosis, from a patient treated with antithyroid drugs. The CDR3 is CASSFNLGGARETQYF. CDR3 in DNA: TGTGCCAGCAGCTTCAACCTCGGGGGGGCCAGAGAGACCCAGTACTTC.